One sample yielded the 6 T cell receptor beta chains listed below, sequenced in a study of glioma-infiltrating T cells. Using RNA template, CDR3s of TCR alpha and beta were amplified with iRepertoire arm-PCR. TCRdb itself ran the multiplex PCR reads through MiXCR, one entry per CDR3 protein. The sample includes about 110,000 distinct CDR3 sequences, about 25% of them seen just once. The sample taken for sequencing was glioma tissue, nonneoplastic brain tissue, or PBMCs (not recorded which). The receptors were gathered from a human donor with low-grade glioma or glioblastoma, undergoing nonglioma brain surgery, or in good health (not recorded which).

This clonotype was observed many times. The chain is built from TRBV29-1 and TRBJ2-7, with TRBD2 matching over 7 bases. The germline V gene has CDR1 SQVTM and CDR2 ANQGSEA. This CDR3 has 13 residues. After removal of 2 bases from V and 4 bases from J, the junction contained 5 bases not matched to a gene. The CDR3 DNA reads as TGCAGCGTTGAACTGGGAGCGGGGTACGAGCAGTACTTC. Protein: CSVELGAGYEQYF.

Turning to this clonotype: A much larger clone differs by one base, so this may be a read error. CDR3: CSVEDNRDEQFF. For the CDR3, the DNA is TGCAGCGTTGAAGATAACAGGGACGAGCAGTTCTTC. The V gene is TRBV29-1, the J gene TRBJ2-1, with TRBD1 as a possible D gene (6 bases). The CDR3 totals 12 residues. Germline CDR1 SQVTM, CDR2 ANQGSEA. V lost 0 bases to trimming and J lost 10 bases, with 10 bases between them.

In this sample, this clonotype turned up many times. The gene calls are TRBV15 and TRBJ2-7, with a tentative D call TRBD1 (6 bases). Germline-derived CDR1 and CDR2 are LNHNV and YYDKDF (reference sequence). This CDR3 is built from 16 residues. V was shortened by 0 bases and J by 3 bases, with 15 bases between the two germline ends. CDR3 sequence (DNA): TGTGCCACCAGCAGAGATCGAAGGACAGCCCTCTACGAGCAGTACTTC. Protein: CATSRDRRTALYEQYF.

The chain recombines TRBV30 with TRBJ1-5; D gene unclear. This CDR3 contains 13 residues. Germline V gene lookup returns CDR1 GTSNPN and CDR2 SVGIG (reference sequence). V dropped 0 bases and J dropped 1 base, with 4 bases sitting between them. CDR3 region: CAWSVDSNQPQHF. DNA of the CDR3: TGTGCCTGGAGTGTGGACAGCAATCAGCCCCAGCATTTT.

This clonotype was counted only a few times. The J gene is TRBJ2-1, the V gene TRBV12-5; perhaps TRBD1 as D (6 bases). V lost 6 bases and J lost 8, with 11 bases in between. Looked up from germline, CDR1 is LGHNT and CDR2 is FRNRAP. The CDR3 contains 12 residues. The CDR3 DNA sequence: TGTGCTAGTGGGCCACAGGGCTATGAGCAGTTCTTC. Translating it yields CASGPQGYEQFF.

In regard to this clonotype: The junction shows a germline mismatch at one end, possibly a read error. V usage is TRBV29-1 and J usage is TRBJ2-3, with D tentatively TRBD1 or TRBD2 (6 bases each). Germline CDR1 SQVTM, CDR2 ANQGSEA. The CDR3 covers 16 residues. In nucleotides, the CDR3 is TGCGGCGTTGAAGCGACAGGAGGGGTATTCGGAGATACGCAGTATTTT. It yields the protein CGVEATGGVFGDTQYF.